Listed below are T cell receptor beta chains from one sample, sequenced in a study of T cells expressing NK-cell markers. From its re-call of the 5' RACE reads, TCRdb lists each CDR3 protein once, without DNA. The table lists roughly 420,000 distinct CDR3 sequences. The sequenced sample was blood T cells: a sorted CD56 or NKG2C T cell subset, CD4+ or CD8+ T cells, or bulk PBMC T cells (not recorded which). The receptors here all came from a woman aged 18-70 years in good health. Each CDR3 is given with its conserved first and last residue.

TRBJ1-6,TRBV5-6,CASSLSKGVSYNSPLHF
TRBJ2-1,TRBV7-8,CASSLGGTSAYNEQFF
TRBJ2-1,TRBV3-1,CASSPRLAGEGEQFF
TRBJ2-3,TRBV6-1,CASSPEGWTDTQYF
TRBJ2-1,TRBV7-2,CASSLGLASRYNEQFF
TRBJ1-6,TRBV7-2,CASSLGRVDSPLHF
TRBJ2-2,TRBV7-6,CASSFLGGTNTGELFF
TRBJ2-2,TRBV5-1,CASSTTGSWELFF
TRBJ2-7,TRBV3-1,CASSHGTIGSEQYF
TRBJ2-1,TRBV5-6,CASSLGSEANNEQFF
TRBJ2-1,TRBV12-3/TRBV12-4,CASTIRLAGPGGEQFF
TRBJ2-3,TRBV19,CASSIARWGTTTDTQYF
TRBJ1-5,TRBV2,CASTNTGYSNQPQHF
TRBJ2-3,TRBV20-1,CSASRPPRPTDTQYF
TRBJ2-1,TRBV6-2/TRBV6-3,CASSSERGSSYNEQFF
TRBJ2-7,TRBV20-1,CSARDGTGGPEQYF